Listed below are T cell receptor beta chains from one sample, sequenced in a study of blood T cell repertoires in COVID-19. Measured with immunoSEQ multiplex PCR; TCRdb has only the in-frame clones, and not every one. The sample lists 200,000 to 250,000 clones; about 80% were seen once. Sequenced material: peripheral blood. These receptors all come from a man of 80 years or more with acute or convalescent COVID-19. The CDR3 runs from the conserved cysteine through the conserved F or W. The order of the fields is D gene, J gene, V gene, clone size, CDR3 protein, CDR3 DNA. The D gene is left open where the match is weak. The listing skips clone size in some rows; elsewhere it reads once, few, many or a size class.

>.|TRBJ2-7|TRBV13|.
CASSGGRSYEQYF
TGTGCCAGCAGCGGGGGGAGGAGTTACGAGCAGTACTTC
>.|TRBJ1-2|TRBV7-2|.
CASSLAQTNYGYTF
TGTGCCAGCAGCTTAGCTCAGACTAACTATGGCTACACCTTC
>.|TRBJ2-6|TRBV28|.
CASSFEGSGANVLTF
TGTGCCAGCAGTTTTGAGGGCTCTGGGGCCAACGTCCTGACTTTC
>TRBD1|TRBJ1-5|TRBV5-8|.
CASSPGTGRVGNQPQHF
TGTGCCAGCAGCCCCGGGACAGGGCGGGTCGGCAATCAGCCCCAGCATTTT
>TRBD1|TRBJ1-6|TRBV18|.
CASSPGDSNNSPLHF
TGTGCCAGCTCACCGGGGGACAGCAATAATTCACCCCTCCACTTT
>.|TRBJ2-2|TRBV27|.
CASRPGQLPGELFF
TGTGCCAGCAGACCAGGACAGCTACCCGGGGAGCTGTTTTTT
>TRBD1|TRBJ2-1|TRBV12-3/TRBV12-4|.
CASRIGTGNEQFF
TGTGCCAGCAGGATCGGGACAGGGAATGAGCAGTTCTTC
>.|TRBJ2-6|TRBV12-2|.
CASRPGSGSPLGANVLTF
TGTGCAAGTCGCCCAGGCTCAGGATCCCCCCTGGGGGCCAACGTCCTGACTTTC
>TRBD2|TRBJ2-5|TRBV6-5|.
CASRDSGREETQYF
TGTGCCAGCAGGGATAGCGGGAGAGAAGAGACCCAGTACTTC
>.|TRBJ2-7|TRBV7-9|many
CASSPRGGLRYEQYF
TGTGCCAGCAGTCCTAGGGGGGGTTTACGCTACGAGCAGTACTTC
>.|TRBJ1-4|TRBV7-9|.
CASSSGGTENSLFF
TGTGCCAGCAGCTCCGGGGGGACCGAAAATAGCCTGTTTTTT
>TRBD1|TRBJ1-5|TRBV24-1|.
CATSGAGTGSIQPQHF
TGTGCCACCAGTGGGGCCGGGACAGGGAGTATTCAGCCCCAGCATTTT
>.|TRBJ1-3|TRBV13|.
CASSLLGNTIYF
TGTGCCAGCAGCTTATTAGGAAACACCATATATTTT